This TCR beta chain was obtained from a study of OX40 agonist ivuxolimab in advanced cancers. Overall study context: The dose of intravenous ivuxolimab that patients received every 2 weeks ranged from 0.01 to 10 mg/kg. Cancers in dose escalation were hepatocellular, melanoma, renal cell and head and neck. Previous treatment with anti-PD-1, anti-PD-L1 or anti-CTLA-4 therapy was allowed; 35% to 50% had received some. General study findings and limits: Undetermined was the antigen specificity of the expanded peripheral T cells.

This CDR3 region has 13 residues. V lost 5 bases and J 2 bases, leaving 10 bases between the germline ends. Germline lookup yields CDR1 MDHEN and CDR2 SYDVKM. Clones were sequenced by immunoSEQ multiplex PCR, and TCRdb holds only the in-frame ones, with some missing. Of roughly 25,000 clones listed, 88% are singletons. Regarding this clone: No antigen is known for it. The sample has other DNA sequences that encode this CDR3 too.

The J gene is TRBJ2-7, the V gene TRBV28, with D possibly TRBD1 on 6 matching bases. Sequencing was performed on CD4+ or CD8+ T cells sorted from blood, taken in a trial of the OX40 agonist ivuxolimab. This clonotype originated in an adult with an advanced solid tumor such as melanoma, head and neck, liver or kidney cancer. CDR3 nucleotides: TGTGCCAGCAGTCCGGGACAAACCTACGAGCAGTACTTC. Amino acid sequence: CASSPGQTYEQYF.